This T cell receptor beta chain was found in a study of T cell responses to AZD1222 COVID-19 vaccine. Study-level findings and limits: Nearly half of unique spike-specific TCRs reportedly avoided B.1.351 and B.1.1.7 mutated regions. Only after the peak T cell response were repertoires sampled.

Points on this clone: The target antigen is unknown.

Germline V lookup: CDR1 MNHEY, CDR2 SVGEGT. CDR3 length equals 12 residues. V was trimmed by 6 bases and J by 4 bases, leaving 9 bases between them. TCRdb's copy holds only in-frame clones and misses some; the assay was immunoSEQ multiplex PCR. The repertoire includes 120,000 or so clones, about 90% of them detected once, and around 5.8% sits in the top ten. This TCR was sampled from an adult in good health. Sample: peripheral blood, taken on day 0 of AZD1222 vaccination. The chain joins TRBV6-2 or TRBV6-3 to TRBJ2-5; the D gene is possibly TRBD2 (5 bases). The DNA of the CDR3 is TGTGCCAGCAGCCGACGGGGAGAGACCCAGTACTTC. This gives the protein CASSRRGETQYF.